The clone carrying this T cell receptor (beta chain) was counted ten times or more. No antigen is known for it. This record comes from a study of T cells in Graves' hyperthyroidism and ophthalmopathy. Germline-derived CDR1 and CDR2 are SGHRS and YFSETQ. This CDR3 is built from 17 residues. V was cut by 3 bases and J by 5 bases, with 21 bases left in between. The investigators amplified TCR beta CDR3 regions from RNA transcripts. When the TCR CDR3 underwent first-round RT-PCR, the HTBI primer set was used. Via MiXCR, TCRdb re-called the multiplex PCR reads, giving one row per CDR3 protein. This table has nearly 250,000 distinct CDR3 sequences, about 15% appearing once. Study findings and constraints: Researchers found most expanded thyroid clonotypes above 0.001 in blood as well.

Diagnosis rested on symptoms, serum thyroxine and TRAb, thyroid ultrasound, and orbital computed tomography. Sequencing was carried out using blood. V and J are TRBV5-1 and TRBJ2-1, with D possibly called TRBD1 or TRBD2 (6 bases each). The TCR originated in a woman under 30 with Graves' ophthalmopathy. The CDR3 reads CASSSWNGGQLDNEQFF. DNA for the CDR3: TGCGCCAGCAGCTCTTGGAATGGGGGGCAGTTGGACAATGAGCAGTTCTTC.